The 18 T cell receptor beta chains given below trace back to one sample, sequenced in a study of chemoradiotherapy in HPV16-positive cancers. Profiling relied on immunoSEQ multiplex PCR, and the TCRdb table lists in-frame clones only, not all of them. Of some 4,800 clones in the sample, 90% were seen once. The biological material was taken from a patient who underwent chemoradiotherapy. The receptor set was obtained from a human donor with HPV-associated anogenital cancer.

The V and J genes are TRBV30 and TRBJ1-5; D might be TRBD1 (6 bases). Germline V gene data show CDR1 as GTSNPN and CDR2 as SVGIG (reference sequence). Trimming removed 1 base from V and 4 bases from J, with 11 bases in between. The CDR3 has 14 amino acids. CDR3 nucleotides: TGTGCCTGGAGTGGGACAGTGTTAAATCAGCCCCAGCATTTT. As protein: CAWSGTVLNQPQHF.

The rearrangement uses TRBV9 and TRBJ2-1, with 7 bases fitting TRBD1. The germline CDR1 and CDR2 sequences are SGDLS and YYNGEE. The J segment lost 3 bases and the V segment lost 4 bases, leaving 4 bases of the junction unmatched. This CDR3 has 14 amino acids. CDR3 nucleotide sequence: TGTGCCAGCAGCTCCGGGACAGTCTACAATGAGCAGTTCTTC. This gives the protein CASSSGTVYNEQFF. Full variable domain (remainder filled in from reference TRBV9 and TRBJ2-1): DSGVTQTPKHLITATGQRVTLRCSPRSGDLSVYWYQQSLDQGLQFLIQYYNGEERAKGNILERFSAQQFPDLHSELNLSSLELGDSALYFCASSSGTVYNEQFFGPGTRLTVL.

This chain links TRBV6-5 with TRBJ1-1, with D uncertain. Trimming pared 3 bases from V and 0 bases from J, leaving 5 bases between. The CDR3 sequence is 13 residues long. Germline V CDR1 and CDR2: MNHEY, SVGAGI. CDR3 protein: CASSYQMNTEAFF. The CDR3 DNA sequence: TGTGCCAGCAGTTATCAGATGAACACTGAAGCTTTCTTT.

The chain links TRBV11-2 to TRBJ1-1; TRBD1 matches at 10 bases. The CDR3 contains 15 residues. The germline V gene encodes CDR1 SGHAT and CDR2 FQNNGV. V dropped 5 bases and J dropped 2; count of bases not matched to a gene: 5. In DNA form, the CDR3 reads TGTGCCAGCAGCCCGGGACAGGGGTACAACACTGAAGCTTTCTTT. It is translated as CASSPGQGYNTEAFF.

The J gene is TRBJ1-4, the V gene TRBV2; a possible D gene is TRBD1 (5 bases). V was trimmed by 9 bases and J by 0 bases, leaving 20 bases between them. The germline V gene encodes CDR1 SNHLY and CDR2 FYNNEI. The CDR3 spans 17 residues. The CDR3 protein is CASNRRKMPATNEKLFF. CDR3 DNA sequence: TGTGCCAGTAACAGGAGAAAAATGCCTGCAACTAATGAAAAACTGTTTTTT.

The chain carries TRBV7-9 and TRBJ2-7; 9 bases line up with TRBD2. CDR1 is SEHNR and CDR2 is FQNEAQ in the germline V gene (reference sequence). This CDR3 is 13 amino acids long. V lost 5 bases and J lost 7; bases outside the gene matches: 6. CDR3 nucleotides: TGTGCCAGCAGCCCGCGGGGGGGTGGGGAGCAGTACTTC. This translates into CASSPRGGGEQYF.

The rearrangement uses TRBV19 and TRBJ2-1; D tentatively fits TRBD1 or TRBD2 (6 bases each). V shed 5 bases and J shed 4 bases, with 12 bases lying between them. The CDR3 length is 14 residues. Looked up from germline, CDR1 is LNHDA and CDR2 is SQIVND (reference sequence). The CDR3 DNA follows: TGTGCCAGTAGTTCGGAGGGGGGTTACAATGAGCAGTTCTTC. Encoded protein: CASSSEGGYNEQFF. Together with reference TRBV19 and TRBJ2-1, the CDR3 gives the full variable domain: DGGITQSPKYLFRKEGQNVTLSCEQNLNHDAMYWYRQDPGQGLRLIYYSQIVNDFQKGDIAEGYSVSREKKESFPLTVTSAQKNPTAFYLCASSSEGGYNEQFFGPGTRLTVL.

The rearrangement links TRBV6-6 to TRBJ2-1, with 10 positions matching TRBD2. CDR1 and CDR2 (germline): MNHNY, SVGAGI (reference sequence). V lost 2 bases and J lost 7; bases outside the gene matches: 8. This CDR3 is 16 amino acids long. The CDR3 DNA follows: TGTGCCAGCAGTTACCCCACTAGCGGGATGGGGAATGAGCAGTTCTTC. It codes for CASSYPTSGMGNEQFF.

The chain has TRBV5-4 and TRBJ1-2; 7 positions match TRBD1. CDR1 is SGHNT and CDR2 is YYREEE in the germline V gene (reference sequence). The trim removed 4 bases at V and 1 base at J, leaving 10 bases unmatched. The length of the CDR3 is 16 residues. The CDR3 is CASSPSGTAYNYGYTF. CDR3 nucleotide sequence: TGTGCCAGCAGCCCATCCGGGACAGCCTATAACTATGGCTACACCTTC.

In this sample, this clone turned up once. The chain employs TRBV5-4 and TRBJ1-3; D uncertain. The CDR3 consists of 16 residues. V gave up 4 bases and J gave up 0 bases, with 14 bases separating them. CDR1 is SGHNT and CDR2 is YYREEE in the germline V gene (reference sequence). The DNA of the CDR3 is TGTGCCAGCAGCCGGGCGAACTCTGGCTCTGGAAACACCATATATTTT. Protein: CASSRANSGSGNTIYF.

The chain joins TRBV10-3 to TRBJ2-2; tentative D call: TRBD2 (6 bases). The germline V and J ends were trimmed by 7 bases and 0 bases, with 12 bases remaining between them. The CDR3 spans 15 residues. Germline lookup yields CDR1 ENHRY and CDR2 SYGVKD. CDR3 region: CAINEGLSNTGELFF. In DNA form, the CDR3 reads TGTGCCATCAACGAGGGACTCTCGAACACCGGGGAGCTGTTTTTT.

In the case of this clone: This specimen includes other DNA sequences encoding the same CDR3. V and J are TRBV7-8 and TRBJ2-7; 10 nucleotides align to TRBD2. Per the germline V gene, CDR1 is SGHVS and CDR2 is FQNEAQ. V lost 3 bases and J lost 4; bases outside the gene matches: 3. The CDR3 runs to 14 residues. The CDR3 DNA reads as TGTGCCAGCAGCTTGCTAGCGGGAGTGTACGAGCAGTACTTC. Its protein product is CASSLLAGVYEQYF.

The rearrangement links TRBV5-6 to TRBJ2-6; a possible D gene is TRBD1 (5 bases). Germline lookup yields CDR1 SGHDT and CDR2 YYEEEE. V shed 5 bases and J shed 2 bases, with 11 bases lying between them. There are 15 residues in the CDR3. The CDR3 spells CASSPRVTGANVLTF. CDR3 sequence (DNA): TGTGCCAGCAGTCCCAGGGTTACTGGGGCCAACGTCCTGACTTTC.

This chain uses TRBV27 with TRBJ2-1, with D perhaps matching TRBD2 (6 bases). V lost 3 bases to trimming and J lost 10 bases, with 16 bases between them. Germline CDR1 reads MNHEY; CDR2 reads SMNVEV (reference sequence). CDR3 length: 14 residues. Here the CDR3 reads CASSLGGFGGEQFF. As DNA, the CDR3 is TGTGCCAGCAGTTTGGGGGGTTTCGGCGGAGAGCAGTTCTTC.

The sample holds one count of this clone. This sequence joins TRBV7-3 and TRBJ1-1, with D possibly TRBD1 on 5 matching bases. The V gene's germline CDR1 is SGHTA and CDR2 FQGTGA. V lost 5 bases and J 4 bases, leaving 14 bases between the germline ends. The CDR3 extends over 14 amino acids. The CDR3 region is CASSPLGGSTEAFF. The CDR3 DNA sequence: TGTGCCAGCAGCCCCCTCGGGGGTAGCACTGAAGCTTTCTTT.

This chain links TRBV12-5 with TRBJ2-2; TRBD2 aligns across 8 bases. Trimming removed 5 bases from V and 4 bases from J; junction bases left unmatched: 6. Germline-derived CDR1 and CDR2 are LGHNT and FRNRAP. This CDR3 has 15 residues. DNA for the CDR3: TGTGCTAGTGGTGCCCGAAGCGGGAGCACCGGGGAGCTGTTTTTT. Protein sequence: CASGARSGSTGELFF.

This sequence joins TRBV5-6 and TRBJ1-2, with D maybe TRBD1 (6 bases). Germline CDR1 reads SGHDT; CDR2 reads YYEEEE. Trimming removed 2 bases from V and 3 bases from J, with 8 bases in between. This CDR3 contains 13 residues. The CDR3 here is CASSLAGDYGYTF. The DNA of the CDR3 is TGTGCCAGCAGCTTAGCAGGGGACTATGGCTACACCTTC.

The rearrangement joins TRBV15 to TRBJ1-2; D is perhaps TRBD1 (5 bases). The germline V gene encodes CDR1 LNHNV and CDR2 YYDKDF (reference sequence). CDR3 length: 14 residues. The V end was cut by 0 bases, the J end by 7 bases, with 12 bases between. CDR3 nucleotide sequence: TGTGCCACCAGCAGAGATTACGGGGGGACTGGCTACACCTTC. It specifies CATSRDYGGTGYTF.